This is a list of T cell receptor beta chains from one sample in a study of cytomegalovirus exposure and HLA in healthy donors. Assay used: immunoSEQ multiplex PCR; TCRdb lists only in-frame clones, some missing. Its clone listing holds 60,000 to 80,000 clones. Input material: PBMCs. The receptors shown here come from a boy between 5 and 17 years old in good health and CMV-seronegative. CDR3s leave out the opening cysteine and the closing phenylalanine or tryptophan.

j_call: TRBJ2-5
v_call: TRBV18
cdr3_aa: ASSLRQDPGTQY

j_call: TRBJ2-7
v_call: TRBV30
cdr3_aa: AWSAGKGLYEQS

j_call: TRBJ1-1
v_call: TRBV7-9
cdr3_aa: ASSLPRGGVTEAF

j_call: TRBJ2-2
v_call: TRBV4-3
cdr3_aa: ASSQGLAVGTSGKSNTGELF

j_call: TRBJ2-1
v_call: TRBV4-1
cdr3_aa: ASSHKQVYNEQF

j_call: TRBJ2-7
v_call: TRBV6-5
cdr3_aa: ASRYSGSYEQY

j_call: TRBJ1-1
v_call: TRBV10-3
cdr3_aa: AALTSLTRTNTEAF

j_call: NA
v_call: TRBV5-1
cdr3_aa: ASSAASGGAYEQY

j_call: TRBJ1-1
v_call: TRBV19
cdr3_aa: ASSTGTGVIGAF

j_call: TRBJ2-7
v_call: TRBV29-1
cdr3_aa: SVGESYEQY

j_call: TRBJ2-7
v_call: TRBV6-1
cdr3_aa: ASSLNTGHFYEQY

j_call: TRBJ1-1
v_call: TRBV6-6
cdr3_aa: ASSYGGSSNTEAF

j_call: TRBJ2-5
v_call: TRBV5-4
cdr3_aa: ASSHGTSKETQY

j_call: TRBJ2-1
v_call: TRBV30
cdr3_aa: AWSVTSGGYKF

j_call: TRBJ1-1
v_call: TRBV6-1
cdr3_aa: ASSSRDYDTEAF

j_call: TRBJ1-2
v_call: TRBV5-1
cdr3_aa: ASSVGQGESGYT

j_call: TRBJ1-1
v_call: TRBV27
cdr3_aa: ASSQQGANAEAF

j_call: TRBJ2-3
v_call: TRBV29-1
cdr3_aa: SGRLAGAPADTQY

j_call: TRBJ2-7
v_call: TRBV7-2
cdr3_aa: ASSFLTGRAYEQY

j_call: TRBJ2-6
v_call: TRBV7-6
cdr3_aa: ASSLDFSGANVLT

j_call: TRBJ2-2
v_call: TRBV4-1
cdr3_aa: ASSADRGPGELF

j_call: TRBJ1-1
v_call: TRBV6-1
cdr3_aa: ASSHRTEGTEAF

j_call: TRBJ1-2
v_call: TRBV5-1
cdr3_aa: ASSSLERNYGYT

j_call: TRBJ1-1
v_call: TRBV5-6
cdr3_aa: ASSLERIGEAF

j_call: TRBJ2-3
v_call: TRBV19
cdr3_aa: ASSIRWEQSDTQY

j_call: TRBJ1-5
v_call: TRBV5-1
cdr3_aa: ASSLGRGNQPQH

j_call: TRBJ2-7
v_call: TRBV11-1
cdr3_aa: ASSLVNYEQY

j_call: TRBJ2-3
v_call: TRBV18
cdr3_aa: ASSLTGDSTDTQY

j_call: TRBJ2-1
v_call: TRBV4-2
cdr3_aa: ASSRVLAGGRSYNEQF

j_call: TRBJ2-7
v_call: TRBV7-2
cdr3_aa: ASRLTGTSYEQY

j_call: TRBJ1-1
v_call: TRBV5-1
cdr3_aa: ASTFSGTGNTEAF

j_call: TRBJ2-5
v_call: TRBV30
cdr3_aa: AWSRNNQETQY

j_call: TRBJ2-7
v_call: TRBV5-1
cdr3_aa: ASSLDAGAYEQY

j_call: TRBJ2-2
v_call: TRBV4-1
cdr3_aa: ASSHALAGGPLGELF

j_call: TRBJ1-5
v_call: TRBV2
cdr3_aa: ASSEQGQPQH

j_call: TRBJ1-2
v_call: TRBV18
cdr3_aa: ASSNRDRPYGYT

j_call: TRBJ1-2
v_call: TRBV7-2
cdr3_aa: ASSLVYRDSYGYT

j_call: TRBJ2-2
v_call: TRBV9
cdr3_aa: ASSVYGGANTGELF

j_call: TRBJ1-1
v_call: TRBV19
cdr3_aa: ASISRQGLIGEAF

j_call: TRBJ2-7
v_call: TRBV5-4
cdr3_aa: ASSTPAGLRDEQY

j_call: TRBJ1-1
v_call: TRBV6-1
cdr3_aa: ASTLSGGNTEAF

j_call: TRBJ1-2
v_call: TRBV18
cdr3_aa: ASSPGEGYGYT

j_call: TRBJ1-1
v_call: TRBV9
cdr3_aa: ASSVVAGPTTEAF

j_call: TRBJ2-5
v_call: TRBV6-5
cdr3_aa: ASSYSGGSTETQY

j_call: TRBJ2-2
v_call: TRBV5-8
cdr3_aa: ASSSRTGGLTGELF

j_call: TRBJ2-1
v_call: TRBV7-9
cdr3_aa: ASSPTSGRADEQF

j_call: TRBJ1-1
v_call: TRBV30
cdr3_aa: AWSWQGGNTEAF

j_call: TRBJ2-1
v_call: TRBV4-2
cdr3_aa: ASSQYSQTSGDNEQF

j_call: TRBJ1-2
v_call: TRBV7-8
cdr3_aa: ASSLVEGTGYGYT